This T cell receptor beta chain stems from a study of blood T cell repertoires in COVID-19. Assay used: immunoSEQ multiplex PCR; TCRdb lists only in-frame clones, some missing. The sample contains roughly 500,000 clones, around nine tenths of which appear only once. Trimming stripped 9 bases from V and 1 base from J, with 18 bases between. CDR1 is KGHSH, CDR2 LQKENI, per germline. The CDR3 consists of 16 residues. Sequenced material: PBMCs or T cells enriched from blood (not recorded which). The TCR sequence derives from a woman in her sixties who had recovered from COVID-19. The chain combines TRBV18 with TRBJ2-2, with D possibly being TRBD1 (6 bases). The CDR3 region has the DNA TGTGCCAGTTCTTCACTAGGGACATTGAACACCGGGGAGCTGTTTTTT. The encoded protein is CASSSLGTLNTGELFF. Combining the CDR3 with reference TRBV18 and TRBJ2-2 gives the whole variable domain NAGVMQNPRHLVRRRGQEARLRCSPMKGHSHVYWYRQLPEEGLKFMVYLQKENIIDESGMPKERFSAEFPKEGPSILRIQQVVRGDSAAYFCASSSLGTLNTGELFFGEGSRLTVL.